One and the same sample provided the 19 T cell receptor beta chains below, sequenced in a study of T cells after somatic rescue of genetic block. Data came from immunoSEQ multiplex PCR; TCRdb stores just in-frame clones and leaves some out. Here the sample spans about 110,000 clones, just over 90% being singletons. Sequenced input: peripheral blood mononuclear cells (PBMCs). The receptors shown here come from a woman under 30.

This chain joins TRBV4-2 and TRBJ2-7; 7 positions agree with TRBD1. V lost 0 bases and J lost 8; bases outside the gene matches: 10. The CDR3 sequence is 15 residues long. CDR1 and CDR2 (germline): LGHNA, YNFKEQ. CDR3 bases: TGTGCCAGCAGCCAAGATTCCCTGAGAGGGGGCAAGCAGTACTTC. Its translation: CASSQDSLRGGKQYF.

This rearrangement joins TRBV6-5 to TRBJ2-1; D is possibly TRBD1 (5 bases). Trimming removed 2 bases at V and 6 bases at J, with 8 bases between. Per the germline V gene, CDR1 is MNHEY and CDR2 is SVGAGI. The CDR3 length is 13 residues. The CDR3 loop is CASSYGQGNEQFF. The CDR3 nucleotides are TGTGCCAGCAGTTACGGTCAGGGCAATGAGCAGTTCTTC.

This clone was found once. The CDR3 coding sequence is TGTGCCAGCAGCCCCGCCCCCGGGGAGCTGTTTTTT. Translated: CASSPAPGELFF. The genes are TRBV7-9 and TRBJ2-2, with no clear D. The CDR3 covers 12 residues. The V end was cut by 5 bases, the J end by 6 bases, with 7 bases between. The V gene's germline CDR1 is SEHNR and CDR2 FQNEAQ (reference sequence).

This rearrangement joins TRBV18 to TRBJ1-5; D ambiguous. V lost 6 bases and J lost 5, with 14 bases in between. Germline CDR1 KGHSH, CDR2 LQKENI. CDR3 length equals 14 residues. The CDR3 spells CASSPFVADQPQHF. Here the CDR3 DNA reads TGTGCCAGCTCCCCTTTCGTAGCGGATCAGCCCCAGCATTTT.

This CDR3 is CASSPNTGTGLGSYTF. For the CDR3, the DNA is TGTGCCAGCAGCCCGAACACCGGGACAGGGTTGGGATCCTACACCTTC. This rearrangement joins TRBV7-2 to TRBJ1-2; 9 bases map to TRBD1. Unmatched junction bases numbered 17, after V lost 5 bases and J lost 10 bases. This CDR3 has 16 residues. Germline-derived CDR1 and CDR2 are SGHTA and FQGNSA.

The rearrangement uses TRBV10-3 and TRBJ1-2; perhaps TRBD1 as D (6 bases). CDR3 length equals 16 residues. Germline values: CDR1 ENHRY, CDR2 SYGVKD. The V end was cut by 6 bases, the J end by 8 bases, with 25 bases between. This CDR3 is CAISGALSGGARGYTF. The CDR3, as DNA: TGTGCCATCAGCGGGGCCCTATCTGGGGGCGCGAGGGGCTACACCTTC.

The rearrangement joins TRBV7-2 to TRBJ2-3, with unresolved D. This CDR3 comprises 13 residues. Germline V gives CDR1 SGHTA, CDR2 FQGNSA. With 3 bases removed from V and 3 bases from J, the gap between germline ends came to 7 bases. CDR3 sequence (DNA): TGTGCCAGCAGCTTTGTACTGACAGATACGCAGTATTTT. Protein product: CASSFVLTDTQYF.

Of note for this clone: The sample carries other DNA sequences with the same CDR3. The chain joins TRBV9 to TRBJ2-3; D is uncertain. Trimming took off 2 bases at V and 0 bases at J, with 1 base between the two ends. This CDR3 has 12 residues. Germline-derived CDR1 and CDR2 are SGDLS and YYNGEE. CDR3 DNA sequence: TGTGCCAGCAGCGTGAGCACAGATACGCAGTATTTT. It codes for CASSVSTDTQYF.

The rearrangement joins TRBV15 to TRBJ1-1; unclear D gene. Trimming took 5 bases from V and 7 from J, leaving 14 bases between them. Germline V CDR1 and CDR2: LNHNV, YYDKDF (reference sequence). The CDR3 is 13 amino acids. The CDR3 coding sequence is TGTGCCACCAGCCGCAGACTAGGACGTGAAGCTTTCTTT. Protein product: CATSRRLGREAFF.

The CDR3 DNA follows: TGTGCCAGCAGCCCGCGTGGTAGCAACTATGGCTACACCTTC. The encoded protein is CASSPRGSNYGYTF. The chain employs TRBV9 and TRBJ1-2, with no clear D. The CDR3 has 14 amino acids. The V and J ends lost 4 bases and 2 bases respectively, with 12 bases between them. The V gene's germline CDR1 is SGDLS and CDR2 YYNGEE.

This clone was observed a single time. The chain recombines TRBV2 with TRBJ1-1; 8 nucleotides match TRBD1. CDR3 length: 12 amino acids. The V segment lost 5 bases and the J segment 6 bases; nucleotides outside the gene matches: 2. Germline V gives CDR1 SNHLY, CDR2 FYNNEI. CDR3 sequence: CASSQQGAEAFF. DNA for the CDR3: TGTGCCAGCAGTCAACAGGGGGCTGAAGCTTTCTTT.

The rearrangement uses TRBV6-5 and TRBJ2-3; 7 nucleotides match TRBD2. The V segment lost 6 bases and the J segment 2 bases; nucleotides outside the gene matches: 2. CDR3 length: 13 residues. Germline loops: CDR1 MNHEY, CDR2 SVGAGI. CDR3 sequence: CASSGGNTDTQYF. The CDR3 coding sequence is TGTGCCAGCAGCGGGGGGAACACAGATACGCAGTATTTT.

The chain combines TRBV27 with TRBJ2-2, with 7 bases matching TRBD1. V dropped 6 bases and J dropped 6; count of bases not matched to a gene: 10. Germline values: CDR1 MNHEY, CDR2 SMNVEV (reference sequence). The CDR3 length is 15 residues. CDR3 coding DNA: TGTGCCAGCAGAACATCTACACAGGGGCCCGGGGAGCTGTTTTTT. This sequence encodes CASRTSTQGPGELFF.

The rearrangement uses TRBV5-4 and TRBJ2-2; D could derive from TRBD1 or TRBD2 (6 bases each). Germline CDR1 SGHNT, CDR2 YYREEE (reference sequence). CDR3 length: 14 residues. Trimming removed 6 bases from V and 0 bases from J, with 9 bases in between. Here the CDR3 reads CASKGGSNTGELFF. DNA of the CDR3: TGTGCCAGCAAGGGGGGCTCGAACACCGGGGAGCTGTTTTTT. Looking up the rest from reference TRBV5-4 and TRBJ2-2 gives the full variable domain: ETGVTQSPTHLIKTRGQQVTLRCSSQSGHNTVSWYQQALGQGPQFIFQYYREEENGRGNFPPRFSGLQFPNYSSELNVNALELDDSALYLCASKGGSNTGELFFGEGSRLTVL.

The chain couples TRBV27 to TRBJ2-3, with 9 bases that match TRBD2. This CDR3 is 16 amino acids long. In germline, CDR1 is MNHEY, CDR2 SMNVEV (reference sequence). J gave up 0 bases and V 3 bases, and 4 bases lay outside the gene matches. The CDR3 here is CASSFGTSLSTDTQYF. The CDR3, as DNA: TGTGCCAGCAGTTTCGGGACTAGCCTAAGCACAGATACGCAGTATTTT.

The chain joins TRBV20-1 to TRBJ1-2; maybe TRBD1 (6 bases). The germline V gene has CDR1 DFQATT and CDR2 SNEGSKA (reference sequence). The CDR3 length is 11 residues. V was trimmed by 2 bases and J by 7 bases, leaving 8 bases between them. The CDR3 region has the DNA TGCAGTGCTAGAAGGGGGGCTGGCTACACCTTC. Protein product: CSARRGAGYTF.

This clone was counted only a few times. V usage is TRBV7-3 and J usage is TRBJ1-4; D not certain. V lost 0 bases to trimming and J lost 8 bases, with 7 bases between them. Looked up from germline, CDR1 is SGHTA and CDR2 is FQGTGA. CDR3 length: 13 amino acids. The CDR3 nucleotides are TGTGCCAGCAGCTTAACAACCGGCGAAAAACTGTTTTTT. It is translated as CASSLTTGEKLFF.

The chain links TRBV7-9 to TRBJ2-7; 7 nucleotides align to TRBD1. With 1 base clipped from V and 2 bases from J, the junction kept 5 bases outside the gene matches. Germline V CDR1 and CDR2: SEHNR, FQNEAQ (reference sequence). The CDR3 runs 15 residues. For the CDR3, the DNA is TGTGCCAGCAGCTTAGAGACAGGGAAGGCCTACGAGCAGTACTTC. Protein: CASSLETGKAYEQYF.

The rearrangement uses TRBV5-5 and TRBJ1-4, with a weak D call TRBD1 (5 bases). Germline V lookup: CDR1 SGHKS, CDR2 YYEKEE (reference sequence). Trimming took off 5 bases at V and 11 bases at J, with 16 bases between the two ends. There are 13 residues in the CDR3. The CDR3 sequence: CASRTTGHPKLFF. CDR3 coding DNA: TGTGCCAGCAGGACAACAGGCCACCCCAAACTGTTTTTT.